One sample yielded the 6 T cell receptor beta chains listed below, sequenced in a study of early T cells in non-severe SARS-CoV-2 infection. Each CDR3 protein is one row after TCRdb ran MiXCR on the 5' RACE reads. This table has approximately 44,000 distinct CDR3 sequences, less than 15% appearing once. Source material: whole blood. These receptors were collected from an adult who was a healthcare worker with PCR-confirmed SARS-CoV-2 infection or an uninfected control (not recorded which).

This clonotype came up many times. The gene calls are TRBV6-5 and TRBJ1-2; D is unresolved. Trimming left V 4 bases short and J 8 bases short, with 14 bases between. Germline CDR1 is MNHEY and CDR2 is SVGAGI. This CDR3 contains 13 residues. The CDR3 protein is CASSFLTDSGYTF. CDR3 sequence (DNA): TGTGCCAGCAGTTTCCTGACGGATTCGGGCTACACCTTC.

There are a few counts of this clonotype. The chain combines TRBV6-5 with TRBJ2-1; D is perhaps TRBD2 (5 bases). Deletions cut 4 bases from V and 15 bases from J, with 16 bases between. Germline loops: CDR1 MNHEY, CDR2 SVGAGI. This CDR3 is 12 amino acids long. CDR3 region: CASSSDSSGRFF. As DNA, the CDR3 is TGTGCCAGCAGTTCGGACTCCTCAGGTCGGTTCTTC.

This clonotype was seen at least ten times. The V and J genes are TRBV7-2 and TRBJ1-1; no reliable D call. Trimming took off 5 bases at V and 9 bases at J, with 10 bases between the two ends. The germline V gene encodes CDR1 SGHTA and CDR2 FQGNSA. The CDR3 runs 11 residues. For the CDR3, the DNA is TGTGCCAGCAGCGGCCGGCGGCAAGCTTTCTTT. It yields the protein CASSGRRQAFF.

CDR3 sequence reads: CASSVGPDTGELFF. The CDR3, as DNA: TGTGCCAGCAGTGTAGGTCCTGACACCGGGGAGCTGTTTTTT. This chain uses TRBV6-4 with TRBJ2-2; D uncertain. In germline, CDR1 is MRHNA, CDR2 SNTAGT. V lost 4 bases to trimming and J lost 3 bases, with 9 bases between them. The CDR3 is made up of 14 amino acids.

The CDR3 nucleotides are TGTGCCAGCAGCTTAACGGTTGCCGCCGGGGAGCTGTTTTTT. Amino acids: CASSLTVAAGELFF. V and J are TRBV7-2 and TRBJ2-2; D not resolved. Trimming left V 2 bases short and J 6 bases short, with 10 bases between. Germline V lookup: CDR1 SGHTA, CDR2 FQGNSA. This CDR3 spans 14 amino acids.

This rearrangement joins TRBV27 to TRBJ2-5; 7 bases match TRBD1. CDR1 MNHEY and CDR2 SMNVEV come from the germline V gene (reference sequence). This CDR3 contains 15 residues. V lost 5 bases, J lost 2 bases, and 8 bases stayed unmatched. The chain's CDR3 is CASSPGQEIQETQYF. CDR3 sequence (DNA): TGTGCCAGCAGTCCTGGACAGGAGATTCAAGAGACCCAGTACTTC.